This T cell receptor (beta chain) was recorded in a study of T cells in Graves' hyperthyroidism and ophthalmopathy. Study background: Specimen type is peripheral blood, collected at initial diagnosis prior to any treatment.

What was amplified from RNA transcripts were TCR beta CDR3 regions. A set of HTBI primers served as the primers for a first-round RT-PCR of the TCR CDR3. TCRdb reprocessed the multiplex PCR reads with MiXCR, giving one entry per CDR3 protein. The table lists hundreds of thousands of distinct CDR3 sequences, more than 12% of them singletons. Clinical Activity Scores of at least 3, NOSPECS grades of at least 4 and durations under 3 months characterized ophthalmopathy patients. Uncontrolled infection, other autoimmune disease, pregnancy and lactation each barred patients from inclusion. The sample holds many counts of this clonotype. The TCR was taken from a woman in her 50s with Graves' ophthalmopathy. Sequenced sample: blood.

The chain's CDR3 is CASRQLGGGETQYF. CDR3 nucleotide sequence: TGTGCCAGCAGGCAACTAGGGGGCGGGGAGACCCAGTACTTC. The chain recombines TRBV28 with TRBJ2-5; 7 nucleotides line up with TRBD1. The germline V gene has CDR1 MDHEN and CDR2 SYDVKM. CDR3 length: 14 amino acids. V was clipped by 6 bases and J by 5 bases; unmatched bases: 9.